Given below is one T cell receptor beta chain in context. Its antigen is not known. With V trimmed by 5 bases and J by 4 bases, 11 bases remained unmatched. The CDR3 spans 15 residues. CDR1 is SQVTM and CDR2 is ANQGSEA in the germline V gene. cDNA prepared by RNA extraction and subsequent reverse transcription served as the template for sequencing. Sequenced by immunoSEQ multiplex PCR; TCRdb stores in-frame clones only, minus some. The sample has 80,000 to 100,000 clones; less than 50% are singletons. This specimen belongs to a study of CD8+ T cells in alopecia areata. Notes on the study in general: Sequenced scalp T cells also include alphabeta T cells resident in normal skin.

The V and J genes are TRBV29-1 and TRBJ2-1; 7 bases line up with TRBD2. The TCR was taken from a human donor with alopecia areata. The sequenced sample was CD4+ T cells sorted from blood. The CDR3 nucleotides read TGCAGCGTTCGAAAGGAGGGAGGGCCTTACAATGAGCAGTTCTTC. This encodes CSVRKEGGPYNEQFF.